This TCR beta chain is drawn from a study of blood T cell repertoires in COVID-19 (dated by TCRdb to about 2020). Context from the whole study: Samples covering the acute and convalescent phases of COVID-19 were provided by collaborators in the United States, Italy and Spain. The prospective study material was composed of cDNA or gDNA derived from T cells, B-cell-depleted T cells, or PBMCs. Subjects who had been exposed to COVID-19, were actively infected with it, or had recovered from it provided the deeply sampled blood TCRbeta repertoires that made up the dataset. The samples were drawn from the first 160 participants of the ongoing ImmuneRACE study and from 1,254 subjects provided by 6 global collaborators. A freely available public database, intended as a resource for researchers studying the immune response to SARS-CoV-2, is where the repertoires were released. The sample metadata nearly always contained a de-identified subject ID, COVID-19 status, age in years and sex. HLA class I and class II types, where available, came from metadata supplied by the sample provider rather than from assay-based typing.

Based on the germline V gene, the CDR1 and CDR2 sequences are KGHDR and SFDVKD. The V and J ends are trimmed by 5 bases and 0 bases, leaving 6 bases between them. Inclusive of the bounding cysteine and phenylalanine, the CDR3 is 14 residues long. CDR3 DNA only is kept here, 42 bases in frame from base 1. On this clone itself: Its cognate antigen has yet to be identified. Base qualities are not provided; no much larger clone lies one nucleotide away.

TCRbeta CDR3 regions were amplified from genomic DNA by means of the immunoSEQ Assay, a bias-controlled multiplex PCR. Under the source paper's analysis protocol: Within the assay, amplification of reference gene primers was used to estimate how many nucleated cells each sample contained. To quantify the absolute abundance of each unique TCRbeta CDR3 rearrangement, sequence reads were collapsed and filtered. Productive Simpson clonality was computed per sample as the square root of Simpson's diversity index over productive rearrangements. TCRdb's version of the immuneACCESS table is confined to in-frame rearrangements and falls short of the full clone set. An unresolved V gene accounts for under half of the shortfall where checked; the remainder is of unknown origin. V and J calls and clone size are copied from that table; D and trimming were computed from the DNA. Present in this sample are approximately 270,000 clones, 86% of which were seen just once. The top ten hold over 8% of the sample.

The investigation overall reported the following: The amount of clinical and demographic metadata varied by source and participant and was provided uncurated.

Each collaborating institution followed its own protocols to collect whole blood in K2EDTA tubes. For TCRbeta analysis, collaborators shipped samples in one of three forms: frozen whole blood, isolated PBMCs, or DNA extracted from either of those sample types. The sequence came from a man between 35 and 55 years old with active or convalescent COVID-19. Source material: peripheral blood. The sequence is built from TRBV24-1 and TRBJ2-2, with the D gene too uncertain to name. The CDR3 sequence is CATSGTANTGELFF. The DNA sequence follows: TGTGCCACCAGTGGCACAGCGAACACCGGGGAGCTGTTTTTT.